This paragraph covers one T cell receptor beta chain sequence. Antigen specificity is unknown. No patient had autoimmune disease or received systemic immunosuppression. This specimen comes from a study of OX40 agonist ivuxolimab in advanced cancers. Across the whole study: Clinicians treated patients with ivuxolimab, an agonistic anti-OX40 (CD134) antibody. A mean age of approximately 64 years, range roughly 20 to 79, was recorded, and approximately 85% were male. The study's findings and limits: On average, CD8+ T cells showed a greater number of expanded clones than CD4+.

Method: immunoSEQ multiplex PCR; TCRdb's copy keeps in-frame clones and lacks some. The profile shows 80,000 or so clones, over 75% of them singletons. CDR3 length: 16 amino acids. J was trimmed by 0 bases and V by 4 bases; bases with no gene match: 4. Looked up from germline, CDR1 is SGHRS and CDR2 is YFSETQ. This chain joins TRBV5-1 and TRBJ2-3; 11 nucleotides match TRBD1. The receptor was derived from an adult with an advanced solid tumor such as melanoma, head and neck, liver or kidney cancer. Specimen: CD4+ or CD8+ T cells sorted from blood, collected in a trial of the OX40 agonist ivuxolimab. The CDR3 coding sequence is TGCGCCAGCAGCGGCCGGACAGGGGGCAGCACAGATACGCAGTATTTT. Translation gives CASSGRTGGSTDTQYF.